This T cell receptor beta chain comes out of a study of cytomegalovirus exposure and HLA in healthy donors. Study-wide results and limits: Most of the TCR beta V segments (in an earlier analysis) were productive either about 90% or about 30% of the time. A later analysis found that most CMV-associated TCR beta chains appeared HLA-restricted.

Unrecorded immune exposure was likely among donors, who were nominally healthy when sampled. On this clone itself: Antigen unknown.

PCR used 60 Vbeta primers and 13 Jbeta primers. Sequencing was performed with immunoSEQ multiplex PCR; in TCRdb, only in-frame clones are kept and a portion is missing. The repertoire holds fewer than 100,000 clones, with 7.6% as singletons. V was clipped by 5 bases and J by 7 bases; unmatched bases: 7. The CDR3 loop spans 15 amino acids. Germline V gene sequence: CDR1 SGHAT, CDR2 FQNNGV. The receptor's source is a man aged 45-65 years in good health and CMV-seronegative. This chain joins TRBV11-2 and TRBJ2-1; 11 bases fit TRBD1. What was sequenced was PBMCs. Here the CDR3 reads CASSRRGQGDNEQFF. The CDR3 nucleotides read TGTGCCAGCAGCCGCCGGGGACAGGGGGATAATGAGCAGTTCTTC.